Listed below are T cell receptor beta chains from one sample, sequenced in a study of tumor and adjacent non-tumor tissue in lung cancer. One entry per CDR3 protein, called by TCRdb with MiXCR from the multiplex PCR reads. The sample records 48,000 or so distinct CDR3 sequences, roughly 67% being singletons. The material sequenced was distant non-tumor lung tissue. The receptors here all came from a woman in her 70s with non-small cell lung cancer. Each CDR3 is given with its conserved first and last residue. The D gene is left open where the match is weak. Part of the rows lack a size; the others show once, few, many or a class for expanded clones.

D,V,length,J,size,DNA,CDR3
-,TRBV6-5,15,TRBJ2-3,-,TGTACCAGCAGTTACACGTTCATGAACACAGATACGCAGTATTTT,CTSSYTFMNTDTQYF
TRBD1,TRBV6-5,17,TRBJ2-6,-,TGTGCTAGCAGTTATTCACGGACAGGGTCTGGGGCCAACCTCCTGACTTTC,CASSYSRTGSGANLLTF
-,TRBV19,12,TRBJ1-2,-,TGTGTCAGTAGTACAACGAACTATGGCTACACCTTC,CVSSTTNYGYTF
-,TRBV12-3/TRBV12-4,14,TRBJ2-1,many,TGTGCCAGCACCTACAGACAGGCTGACAATGAGCAGTTCTTC,CASTYRQADNEQFF
-,TRBV5-1,14,TRBJ2-1,-,TGCGCCAGCAGCTCCGGACAGAACTACAATGAGCGGTCCTTC,CASSSGQNYNERSF
TRBD2,TRBV10-1,17,TRBJ2-7,-,TGCGCCAGTAGTACCATCCCTCTAGCGGGAGATTTCGATGAGCAGTACTTC,CASSTIPLAGDFDEQYF
-,TRBV5-6,13,TRBJ2-7,-,TGTGCCAGTACTAAGGGCTCCTCCTACGAGCAGTACTTC,CASTKGSSYEQYF
-,TRBV5-5,13,TRBJ1-1,-,TGTGCCAGCATCCTGCTAGGAGACACTGAAGCATTCTTC,CASILLGDTEAFF
TRBD2,TRBV14,17,TRBJ2-7,many,TGTGCCAGCAGCCAAGAAGAAATGACTAGCAGACCCTACGAGCAGTACTTC,CASSQEEMTSRPYEQYF
TRBD1,TRBV5-6,15,TRBJ2-3,-,TGTGCCAGCAGTAAGGACAGGCTAAGCACAAATACGCAGTATTTT,CASSKDRLSTNTQYF
TRBD2,TRBV20-1,16,TRBJ2-7,-,TGCAGTGCTAGCTCGGCTAGCGGGAGAGGAACCTACGAGCAGTACTTC,CSASSASGRGTYEQYF
TRBD1,TRBV4-2,14,TRBJ1-5,-,TGTGCCAGCCACCACTCAGGGGGCGGTCAGCCCCAGCATTTT,CASHHSGGGQPQHF
-,TRBV2,14,TRBJ2-7,few,TGTGCCAGCAGTGCTCACGGCTCCCAATACGAGCAGTACTTC,CASSAHGSQYEQYF
-,TRBV20-1,18,TRBJ2-4,-,TGCAGTGCTAGTCAATCAGGGGGGTGGGATTCGGCCAAAAACATTCAGTACTTC,CSASQSGGWDSAKNIQYF
TRBD2,TRBV7-9,20,TRBJ2-1,many,TGTGCCAGCAGCTTAAGGTCGGTCGCTAGCGGGAACCCCTCCTACAATGAGCAGTTCTTC,CASSLRSVASGNPSYNEQFF
TRBD2,TRBV6-1,16,TRBJ2-3,many,TGTGCCAGCAGTGAAACTAGCGGGAGACTTGAAGATACGCAGTATTTT,CASSETSGRLEDTQYF
TRBD2,TRBV11-3,17,TRBJ2-2,-,TGTGCCAGCAGCCCCCATCAATCGACATCGAATAGCGGGGAGCTATTTTTT,CASSPHQSTSNSGELFF
-,TRBV6-5,18,TRBJ1-1,-,TGTGCCAGCAGTTACTCTAGGGTCAGAACCCGGGGGAACATTGAAGCTTTCTTT,CASSYSRVRTRGNIEAFF
TRBD2,TRBV5-5,17,TRBJ2-3,many,TGTGCCAGCAGCTTGGAGCCTAGCGGTTCGAGAACAGATACGCAGTATTTT,CASSLEPSGSRTDTQYF
-,TRBV12-3/TRBV12-4,16,TRBJ2-7,-,TGTGCCAGCAGTCCCGTAGCCGGCCATATCTCCTACAAGCAGTACTTC,CASSPVAGHISYKQYF
TRBD1,TRBV29-1,10,TRBJ1-2,many,TGCAGCGTTGTCCGGGACAGGGGCTACTTC,CSVVRDRGYF
-,TRBV18,13,TRBJ2-1,-,TGTGCCAGCTCGGGTCAGTCATCCAATGAGCAGTTCTTC,CASSGQSSNEQFF
TRBD2,TRBV4-1,17,TRBJ2-1,-,TGCGCCAGCAGTCATACAGGACTAGCGGGCCATCACAATGAGCAGCTCTTC,CASSHTGLAGHHNEQLF
-,TRBV30,13,TRBJ1-5,many,TGTGCCTGGAGTCCCAGGGAAGGTCAGCCCCAGCATTTT,CAWSPREGQPQHF
-,TRBV5-4,14,TRBJ2-3,-,TGTGCCAGCAGCTCACGGACGGCTCCGTATACGCAGTATTTT,CASSSRTAPYTQYF
TRBD2,TRBV28,15,TRBJ2-1,-,TGTGCCAGCAGTTTATACGGGGGGGAGGACAATGATCAATTCTTC,CASSLYGGEDNDQFF
-,TRBV29-1,11,TRBJ2-1,-,TGCAGCATTGGAGCGGACAATGAGCGGTTCTTC,CSIGADNERFF
-,TRBV5-4,15,TRBJ2-3,-,TGTGCCAGCAGTGCAGGGGGGCGGAACCCAGATACGCAGTTTTTT,CASSAGGRNPDTQFF
-,TRBV5-1,16,TRBJ1-5,-,TGCCCCAGCAGCTTGGCGCCTAGCGGTGACACAGATACGCAGCATTTT,CPSSLAPSGDTDTQHF
-,TRBV12-3/TRBV12-4,16,TRBJ1-5,once,TGCGCCAGCAGTTTAAAACTGACAGTTAGCAATCAGCCCCAGCGTTTT,CASSLKLTVSNQPQRF
TRBD2,TRBV20-1,16,TRBJ2-7,many,TGCAGTGCTCCCCCCGTGGGGCAGCGGGGATCCTACGAGCAGTACTTC,CSAPPVGQRGSYEQYF
-,TRBV6-5,14,TRBJ1-4,-,TGTGCCAGCAGTTACGACAGGCCTAATGAAATACTGTTTTTT,CASSYDRPNEILFF
TRBD1,TRBV6-5,14,TRBJ2-2,-,TGTGCCAGCAAGACTGGGACAGACTCCGGGGAGCTGTTTTTT,CASKTGTDSGELFF
-,TRBV29-1,13,TRBJ1-2,-,TGCGGCGTCTATGGGACGGGGGCCTATGGTTACACCTTC,CGVYGTGAYGYTF
TRBD1,TRBV6-5,17,TRBJ1-6,many,TGTGCCAGCAGTTACCTAGAAGGACAGGGATATAATTCACCCCTCCACTTT,CASSYLEGQGYNSPLHF
TRBD1,TRBV9,13,TRBJ2-5,many,TGTGCCAGCAGCGGACAGGGAGTCGAGACCCAGTACTTC,CASSGQGVETQYF
-,TRBV4-1,14,TRBJ2-5,-,TGCGCAAGCAGCCAAATAGCAAAGGGTGAGACCCAGTACTTC,CASSQIAKGETQYF
-,TRBV6-6,17,TRBJ2-2,many,TGTGCCAGCAGTTACCCCAGAGGAATGGGGTCCCCCGGGGAGCTGTTTTTT,CASSYPRGMGSPGELFF
TRBD2,TRBV7-8,17,TRBJ2-1,once,TGTGCCAGCAACTTTAGCCGGAGCGGGAGGTTTTACGGTGAGCAGTTCTTC,CASNFSRSGRFYGEQFF
-,TRBV28,15,TRBJ2-1,few,TGTGCCAGCAGTTTGGTGGGGTCTGCCTACAAAGAGCAGTTCTTC,CASSLVGSAYKEQFF
TRBD2,TRBV5-4,14,TRBJ2-3,many,TGTGCCAGCAGCTCAGGACTAGTCACAGATACGCAGTATTTT,CASSSGLVTDTQYF
TRBD2,TRBV19,14,TRBJ2-7,-,TGTGCCACCGCAACGGGCGGGAGGATTGGCGAGCAGTACTTC,CATATGGRIGEQYF
-,TRBV29-1,16,TRBJ2-7,-,TGCAGCGTTGAAGTTCTCCCACAGTGGAGCTCCTACGAGCAGCACTTC,CSVEVLPQWSSYEQHF
-,TRBV2,15,TRBJ2-7,many,TGTGCCAGCAGTCCGAGGGCCAGGGCAGGCTACGAGCAGTACTTC,CASSPRARAGYEQYF
TRBD2,TRBV6-5,17,TRBJ2-1,-,TGTGCCAGCAGTTATTCGATGAGCCTAGCGGAAGGGAATGAGCAGTTCTTC,CASSYSMSLAEGNEQFF
TRBD1,TRBV12-3/TRBV12-4,16,TRBJ2-4,-,TGTGCCACCGGGACAGGGTATAACCTAGCCAAAGAGATTCAGTACTTC,CATGTGYNLAKEIQYF
TRBD1,TRBV11-3,14,TRBJ1-2,medium-sized,TGTGCCAGCAGCGCCCAGGGACAGAACTATGGCTACACCTTC,CASSAQGQNYGYTF
-,TRBV4-1,15,TRBJ2-1,-,TGCGCCAGCAGCCAGGAAGGGATCCAGATGGAAGAGCAGTTCTTC,CASSQEGIQMEEQFF
-,TRBV4-2,15,TRBJ2-1,few,TGTGCCAACGGCCAAGATGGGACGGAGAGCAATGAGCAGTTCTTC,CANGQDGTESNEQFF
-,TRBV20-1,14,TRBJ2-7,many,TGCAGTGCTAGCCCCCTCGATCGGTCAGTGGGGCAGTACTTC,CSASPLDRSVGQYF
-,TRBV10-3,16,TRBJ2-7,few,TGTGCCATCAGTCGTATGGCGGGCGAAAGCTCCTACGAGCAGTACTTC,CAISRMAGESSYEQYF
-,TRBV5-1,11,TRBJ2-5,-,TGCGTCAGCAGCTTCGGGGAGACCCAGTACTTC,CVSSFGETQYF
-,TRBV14,15,TRBJ2-7,many,TGTGCCAGCAGCCCCATTAACCAGGCCTCCTACGAGCAGTACTTC,CASSPINQASYEQYF
-,TRBV5-4,15,TRBJ2-7,-,TGTGCCAGCAGCGGGGTTGGGGACTCGGCATACAAGCAGTACTTC,CASSGVGDSAYKQYF
-,TRBV6-5,15,TRBJ2-3,-,TGTGCCAGTAGTCCTAGCGTTTATCCGACAGATACGCAGTATTTT,CASSPSVYPTDTQYF
-,TRBV12-3/TRBV12-4,13,TRBJ2-2,-,TGTGCCAAGAGACCAACGAACACCGGGGAGCTGTTTTTT,CAKRPTNTGELFF
-,TRBV6-1,17,TRBJ1-5,-,TGTGCCAGCAGTGAGTATAGCAGGGCCTATAGCAACCATTCCCAGCATTTT,CASSEYSRAYSNHSQHF
-,TRBV6-2/TRBV6-3,12,TRBJ2-7,many,TGTGCCAGCAGTTACCCGTCCTACGAGCAGTACTTC,CASSYPSYEQYF
-,TRBV20-1,13,TRBJ2-7,-,TGCAATGCTGGAAATACGGCAGCCTACGAGCAGTACTTC,CNAGNTAAYEQYF